Below, one T cell receptor beta chain is given with its context. Its antigen is currently not known. The input lacks base qualities; no much larger clone sits a single base away. This entry is derived from a study of blood T cell repertoires in COVID-19 (TCRdb year 2020). Regarding the research as a whole: Collaborator samples came from the United States, Italy and Spain and covered acute and convalescent phases of COVID-19. A de-identified subject ID, COVID-19 status, age in years and sex were almost always included in the sample metadata. Deeply sampled blood TCRbeta repertoires from subjects exposed to, actively infected with, or recovered from COVID-19 were included in the dataset. Where available, HLA class I and class II types were obtained from metadata supplied by the sample provider rather than from assay-based typing. The samples were drawn from the first 160 participants of the ongoing ImmuneRACE study and from 950 to 1,500 subjects provided by 6 global collaborators. The repertoires were released in a freely available public database intended as a resource for research on the immune response to SARS-CoV-2. The prospective study material was composed of cDNA or gDNA derived from T cells, B-cell-depleted T cells, or PBMCs.

The immunoSEQ Assay, a bias-controlled multiplex PCR, was used to amplify TCRbeta CDR3 regions from genomic DNA. Regarding the original processing steps: The number of nucleated cells in each sample was estimated by amplification of reference gene primers within the assay. To quantify the absolute abundance of each unique TCRbeta CDR3 rearrangement, sequence reads were collapsed and filtered. For each sample, productive Simpson clonality was calculated as the square root of Simpson's diversity index over productive rearrangements. TCRdb provides this immuneACCESS table in a form limited to in-frame rearrangements. Some clones are lacking; in checked studies, under half of them reflect an unresolved V gene, and why the rest are absent is not known. For V, J and clone size, that table is used; D and trimming come from the DNA. Counted in this sample were some 150,000 clones; about four fifths of them appeared once. The ten largest clones take up roughly 0.58% of the sample.

V and J lose 2 bases and 0 bases, and a span of 7 bases separates them. The CDR3 numbers 14 residues from cysteine through phenylalanine. CDR3 DNA is the only sequence kept; it has 42 bases, read in frame from the first base. The CDR1 and CDR2 encoded by the germline V gene are KGHSH and LQKENI. Points the paper makes about the study in general: Clinical and demographic metadata were provided uncurated, with the amount varying by source and participant.

Collaborating institutions collected whole blood in K2EDTA tubes following their own protocols. Collaborator samples were shipped for TCRbeta analysis as frozen whole blood, isolated PBMCs, or DNA extracted from either sample type. The rearranged segments are TRBV18 and TRBJ1-2, with the D gene not clear enough to name. The receptor's source is a man in his 60s with acute or convalescent COVID-19. What was sequenced was peripheral blood. The CDR3 has the sequence CASSPTETNYGYTF. The nucleotide sequence is given as TGTGCCAGCTCACCAACGGAGACTAACTATGGCTACACCTTC.